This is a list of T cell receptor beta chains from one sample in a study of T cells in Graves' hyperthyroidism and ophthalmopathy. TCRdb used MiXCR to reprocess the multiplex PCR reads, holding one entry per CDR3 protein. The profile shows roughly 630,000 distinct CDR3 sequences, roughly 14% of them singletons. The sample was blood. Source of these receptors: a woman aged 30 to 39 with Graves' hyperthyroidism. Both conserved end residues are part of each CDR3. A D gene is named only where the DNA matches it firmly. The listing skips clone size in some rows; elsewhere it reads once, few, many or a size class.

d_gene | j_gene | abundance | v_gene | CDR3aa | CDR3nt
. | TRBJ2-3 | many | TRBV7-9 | CASSLGADTDTQYF | TGTGCCAGCAGCTTAGGAGCCGACACAGATACGCAGTATTTT
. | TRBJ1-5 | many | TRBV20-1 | CSATPGGDQPQHF | TGCAGTGCTACGCCGGGGGGGGATCAGCCCCAGCATTTT
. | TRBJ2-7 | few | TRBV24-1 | CATSDPGGGSYEQYF | TGTGCCACCAGTGACCCGGGTGGGGGCTCCTACGAGCAGTACTTC
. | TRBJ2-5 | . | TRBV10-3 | CAISAGGQETQYF | TGTGCCATCAGTGCCGGGGGGCAGGAGACCCAGTACTTC
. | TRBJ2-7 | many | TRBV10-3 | CAISQDATYEQYF | TGTGCCATCAGTCAAGACGCTACCTACGAGCAGTACTTC
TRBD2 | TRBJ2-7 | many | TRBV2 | CASSDGSGKVNEQYF | TGTGCCAGCAGTGATGGTAGCGGGAAAGTTAACGAGCAGTACTTC
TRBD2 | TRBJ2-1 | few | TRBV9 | CASSATSRLAGERVNEQFF | TGTGCCAGCAGCGCCACTTCGCGACTAGCGGGAGAGAGGGTCAATGAGCAGTTCTTC
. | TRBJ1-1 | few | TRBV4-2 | CASSQAQGWMNTEAFF | TGTGCCAGCAGCCAAGCCCAGGGATGGATGAACACTGAAGCTTTCTTT
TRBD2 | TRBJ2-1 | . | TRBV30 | CAWSVPAGVVNEQFF | TGTGCCTGGAGTGTACCAGCGGGAGTGGTCAATGAGCAGTTCTTC
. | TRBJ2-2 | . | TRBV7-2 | CASSYGGGELFF | TGTGCCAGCAGCTACGGAGGGGGGGAGCTGTTTTTT
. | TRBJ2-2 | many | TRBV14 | CASSPTSSLTGELFF | TGTGCCAGCAGTCCAACTAGCAGCCTCACCGGGGAGCTGTTTTTT
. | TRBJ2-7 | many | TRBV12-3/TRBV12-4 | CASSPPGAPSYEQYF | TGTGCCAGCAGTCCCCCCGGCGCCCCCTCCTACGAGCAGTACTTC
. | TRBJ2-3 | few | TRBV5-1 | CASSLGDFGDTQYF | TGCGCCAGCAGCTTGGGGGACTTCGGGGATACGCAGTATTTT
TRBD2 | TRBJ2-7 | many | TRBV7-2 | CASTTSGGVSSYEQYF | TGTGCCAGCACAACCAGCGGGGGGGTTAGCTCCTACGAGCAGTACTTC
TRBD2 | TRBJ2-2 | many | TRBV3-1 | CASSQDIASGRSGELFF | TGTGCCAGCAGCCAAGATATCGCTAGCGGGAGGTCCGGGGAGCTGTTTTTT
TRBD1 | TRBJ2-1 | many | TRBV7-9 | CASSQTDRGNEQFF | TGTGCCAGCAGCCAGACGGACAGGGGTAATGAGCAGTTCTTC
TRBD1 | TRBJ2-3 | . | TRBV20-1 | CSAASPGQGSDTQYF | TGCAGTGCTGCAAGTCCGGGACAGGGGTCAGATACGCAGTATTTT
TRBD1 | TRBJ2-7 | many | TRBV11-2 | CASSLGDSYEQYF | TGTGCCAGCAGCTTAGGGGACAGCTACGAGCAGTACTTC
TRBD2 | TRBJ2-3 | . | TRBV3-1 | CASSQGEAGGPDTQYF | TGTGCCAGCAGCCAAGGTGAAGCGGGAGGGCCAGATACGCAGTATTTT
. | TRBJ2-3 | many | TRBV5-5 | CASSSKNSIRTDTQYF | TGTGCCAGCAGCTCGAAAAACAGTATTCGCACAGATACGCAGTATTTT
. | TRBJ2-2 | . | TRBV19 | CASSIPGTNTGELFF | TGTGCCAGTAGTATTCCCGGGACGAACACCGGGGAGCTGTTTTTT
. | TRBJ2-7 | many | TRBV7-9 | CASSHRDHHYEQYF | TGTGCCAGCAGCCACCGGGACCACCACTACGAGCAGTACTTC
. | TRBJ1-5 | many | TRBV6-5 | CASSYGGSSNQPQHF | TGTGCCAGCAGTTACGGAGGATCTAGCAATCAGCCCCAGCATTTT
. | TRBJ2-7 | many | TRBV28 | CASSFALSSYEQYF | TGTGCCAGCAGTTTTGCGCTCAGCTCCTACGAGCAGTACTTC
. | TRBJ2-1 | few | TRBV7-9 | CASSLALRWSSDEQFF | TGTGCCAGCAGCTTAGCCCTCCGGTGGTCGTCGGATGAGCAGTTCTTC
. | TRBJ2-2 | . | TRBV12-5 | CASGLVLQGNTGELFF | TGTGCTAGTGGTTTGGTACTCCAGGGAAACACCGGGGAGCTGTTTTTT
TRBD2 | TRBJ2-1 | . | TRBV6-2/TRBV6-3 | CAISGRGNEQFF | TGTGCCATTAGCGGGAGGGGCAATGAGCAGTTCTTC
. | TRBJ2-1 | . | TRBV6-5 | CASRYERDRYNEQFF | TGTGCCAGCAGATACGAGCGGGACAGATACAATGAGCAGTTCTTC
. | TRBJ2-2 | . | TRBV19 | CASSRVAGELFF | TGTGCCAGTAGTCGTGTAGCCGGGGAGCTGTTTTTT
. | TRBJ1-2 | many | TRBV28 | CASSGTQPPQGYTF | TGTGCCAGCAGTGGGACACAGCCCCCACAGGGCTACACCTTC
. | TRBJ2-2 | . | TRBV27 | CASSSSGPGELFF | .
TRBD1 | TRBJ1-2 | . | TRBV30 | CASTGGEGGYTF | TGTGCCTCCACAGGGGGCGAGGGTGGCTACACCTTC
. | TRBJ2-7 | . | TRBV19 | CASGYRGNGYEQYF | TGTGCCAGCGGATATAGGGGTAACGGCTACGAGCAGTACTTC
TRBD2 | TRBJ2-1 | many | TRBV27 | CASSRLAGGYEQFF | TGTGCCAGCAGTCGACTAGCGGGAGGATATGAGCAGTTCTTC
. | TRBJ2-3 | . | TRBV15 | CATSREPGTDTQYF | TGTGCCACCAGCAGAGAGCCGGGCACAGATACGCAGTATTTT
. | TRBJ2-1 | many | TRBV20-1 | CSAPSNHAGSNEQFF | TGCAGTGCCCCGAGTAATCACGCTGGGTCCAATGAGCAGTTCTTC
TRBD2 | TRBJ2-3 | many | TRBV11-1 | CASRGTSGSGTDTQYF | TGTGCCAGCAGAGGGACTAGCGGGAGTGGCACAGATACGCAGTATTTT
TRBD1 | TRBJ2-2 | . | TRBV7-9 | CASSPGTGFLTGELFF | TGTGCCAGCAGCCCCGGGACAGGGTTCCTCACCGGGGAGCTGTTTTTT
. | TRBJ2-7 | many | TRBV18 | CASSPLWDSGFSYEQYF | TGTGCCAGCTCACCACTATGGGACAGCGGGTTCTCCTACGAGCAGTACTTC
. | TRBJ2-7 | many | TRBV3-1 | CASSQVAASSYEQYF | TGTGCCAGCAGCCAAGTGGCGGCCAGCTCCTACGAGCAGTACTTC
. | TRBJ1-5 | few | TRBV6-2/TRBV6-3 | CASRVLDNQPQHF | TGTGCCAGCAGGGTTTTAGACAATCAGCCCCAGCATTTT
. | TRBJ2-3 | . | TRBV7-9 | CACSPRDTQYF | TGTGCCTGCAGCCCACGTGATACGCAGTATTTT